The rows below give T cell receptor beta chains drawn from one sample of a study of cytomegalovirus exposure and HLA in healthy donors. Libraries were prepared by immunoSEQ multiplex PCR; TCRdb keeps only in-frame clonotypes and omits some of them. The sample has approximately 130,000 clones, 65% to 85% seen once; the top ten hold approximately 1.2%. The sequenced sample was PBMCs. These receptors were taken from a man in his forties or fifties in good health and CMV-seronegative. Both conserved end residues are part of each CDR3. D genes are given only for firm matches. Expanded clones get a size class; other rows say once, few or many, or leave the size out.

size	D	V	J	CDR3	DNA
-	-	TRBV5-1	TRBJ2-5	CASSSGQIQETQYF	TGCGCCAGCAGCTCCGGACAGATTCAAGAGACCCAGTACTTC
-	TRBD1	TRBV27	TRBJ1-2	CASQPTGRDGYTF	TGTGCCAGCCAACCGACAGGGCGGGATGGCTACACCTTC
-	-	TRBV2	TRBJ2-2	CASSGQTNTGELFF	TGTGCCAGCAGTGGACAGACGAACACCGGGGAGCTGTTTTTT
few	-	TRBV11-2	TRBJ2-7	CASSETGYRAYEQYF	TGTGCCAGCAGCGAAACAGGGTATCGAGCCTACGAGCAGTACTTC
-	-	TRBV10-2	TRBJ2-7	CASSESGGGYEQYF	TGCGCCAGCAGTGAGTCGGGAGGGGGATACGAGCAGTACTTC
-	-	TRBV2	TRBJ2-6	CASQRVRGSGANVLTF	TGTGCCAGCCAAAGGGTGCGGGGCTCTGGGGCCAACGTCCTGACTTTC
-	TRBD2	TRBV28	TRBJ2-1	CASSFLASGSSSYNEQFF	TGTGCCAGCAGTTTTTTGGCTAGCGGGAGTTCCTCCTACAATGAGCAGTTCTTC
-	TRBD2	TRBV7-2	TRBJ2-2	CASSLKKTSGSTGELFF	TGTGCCAGCAGCTTAAAAAAGACTAGCGGGAGTACCGGGGAGCTGTTTTTT
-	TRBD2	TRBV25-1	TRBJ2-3	CASSDSAGGSTDTQYF	TGTGCCAGCAGTGATAGTGCGGGAGGGAGCACAGATACGCAGTATTTT
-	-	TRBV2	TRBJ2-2	CASRVESTGELFF	TGTGCCAGCAGGGTTGAGTCAACCGGGGAGCTGTTTTTT
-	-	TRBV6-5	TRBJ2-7	CASSYSPEQGSYEQYF	TGTGCCAGCAGTTACTCGCCGGAACAGGGCTCCTACGAGCAGTACTTC
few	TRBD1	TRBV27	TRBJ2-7	CASSPGQGGYEQYF	TGTGCCAGCAGCCCGGGACAGGGAGGGTACGAGCAGTACTTC
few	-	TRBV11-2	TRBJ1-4	CASSLGRFATNEKLFF	TGTGCCAGCAGCTTGGGGAGATTTGCAACTAATGAAAAACTGTTTTTT
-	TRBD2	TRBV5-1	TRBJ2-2	CASSLALAGPTTNTGELFF	TGCGCCAGCAGCTTGGCTCTAGCGGGGCCTACCACGAACACCGGGGAGCTGTTTTTT
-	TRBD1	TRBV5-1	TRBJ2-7	CASSLGTGEAYEQYF	TGCGCCAGCAGCTTGGGGACAGGGGAGGCCTACGAGCAGTACTTC
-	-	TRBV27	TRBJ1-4	CASSWRGGARPNEKLFF	TGTGCCAGCAGTTGGCGTGGGGGGGCGCGGCCTAATGAAAAACTGTTTTTT
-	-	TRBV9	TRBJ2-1	CASSGRKAASYNEQFF	TGTGCCAGCAGCGGACGAAAAGCGGCCTCCTACAATGAGCAGTTCTTC
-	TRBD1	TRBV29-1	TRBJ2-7	CSVVAGTGSYEQYF	TGCAGCGTTGTTGCCGGGACAGGGTCCTACGAGCAGTACTTC
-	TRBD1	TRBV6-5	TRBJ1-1	CASSSGQGGRAFF	TGTGCCAGCAGCTCCGGACAGGGAGGGAGAGCTTTCTTT
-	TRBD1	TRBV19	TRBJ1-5	CASSTGTGNQPQHF	TGTGCCAGTAGTACCGGGACAGGTAATCAGCCCCAGCATTTT
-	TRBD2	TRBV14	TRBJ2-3	CASSPTWTSGGRPQYF	TGTGCCAGCAGCCCTACGTGGACTAGCGGGGGGAGGCCGCAGTATTTT
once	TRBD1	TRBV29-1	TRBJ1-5	CSVVGQGGNQPQHF	TGCAGCGTTGTGGGACAGGGTGGCAATCAGCCCCAGCATTTT
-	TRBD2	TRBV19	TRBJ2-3	CASSTTSGTSDTQYF	TGTGCCAGTAGTACGACTAGCGGGACCTCAGATACGCAGTATTTT
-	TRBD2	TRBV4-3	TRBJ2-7	CASSQGLAGEMSSYEQYF	TGCGCCAGCAGCCAGGGACTAGCGGGCGAGATGAGCTCCTACGAGCAGTACTTC
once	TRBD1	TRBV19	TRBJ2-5	CASRETGVGQETQYF	TGTGCCAGTAGAGAAACAGGGGTAGGCCAAGAGACCCAGTACTTC
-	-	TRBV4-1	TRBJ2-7	CASSQDPPLADVTYEQYF	TGCGCCAGCAGCCAAGATCCACCTCTAGCAGATGTGACCTACGAGCAGTACTTC
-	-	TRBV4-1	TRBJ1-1	CASSQLPPVMNTEAFF	TGCGCCAGCAGCCAATTACCGCCGGTCATGAACACTGAAGCTTTCTTT
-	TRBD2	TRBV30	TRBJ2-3	CAWSGLAGDTQYF	TGTGCCTGGAGTGGACTAGCGGGAGATACGCAGTATTTT
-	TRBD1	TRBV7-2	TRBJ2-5	CASSSGQGAPRETQYF	TGTGCCAGCAGCTCGGGACAGGGGGCGCCCCGGGAGACCCAGTACTTC
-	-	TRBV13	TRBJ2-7	CASSFGVVNEQYF	TGTGCCAGCAGCTTCGGAGTTGTTAACGAGCAGTACTTC
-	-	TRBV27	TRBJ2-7	CASSLDRSYEQYF	TGTGCCAGCAGTTTAGACAGATCCTACGAGCAGTACTTC
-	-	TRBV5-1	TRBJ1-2	CASSFKGLEYGYTF	TGCGCCAGCAGCTTCAAGGGGCTCGAGTATGGCTACACCTTC
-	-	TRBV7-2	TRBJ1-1	CASSLVSQQRHEAFF	TGTGCCAGCAGCTTAGTTTCCCAACAAAGACATGAAGCTTTCTTT
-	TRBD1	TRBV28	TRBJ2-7	CASSPGTGESYEQYF	TGTGCCAGCAGTCCCGGGACAGGAGAGTCCTACGAGCAGTACTTC
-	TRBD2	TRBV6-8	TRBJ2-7	CASSYSSGRAYEQYF	TGTGCCAGCAGTTACTCTAGCGGGAGGGCCTACGAGCAGTACTTC
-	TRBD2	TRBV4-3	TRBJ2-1	CASSQEVAGGDNEQFF	TGCGCCAGCAGCCAAGAGGTAGCGGGAGGGGACAATGAGCAGTTCTTC
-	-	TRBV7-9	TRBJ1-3	CASSLDRRLGNTIYF	TGTGCCAGCAGCTTAGACCGGCGGCTTGGAAACACCATATATTTT
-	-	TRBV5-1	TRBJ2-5	CASSLETGSETQYF	TGCGCCAGCAGCTTGGAAACAGGGTCAGAGACCCAGTACTTC
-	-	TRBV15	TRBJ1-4	CATSSKLFGQTDEKLFF	TGTGCCACCAGCAGTAAATTATTTGGACAGACTGATGAAAAACTGTTTTTT
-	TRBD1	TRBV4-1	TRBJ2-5	CASSRTGGETQYF	TGCGCCAGCAGCCGAACAGGGGGGGAGACCCAGTACTTC
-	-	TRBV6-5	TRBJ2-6	CASSANFAGANVLTF	TGTGCCAGCAGTGCAAACTTCGCTGGGGCCAACGTCCTGACTTTC
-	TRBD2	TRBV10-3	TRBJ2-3	CAISEVIAGADTQYF	TGTGCCATCAGTGAGGTGATAGCGGGAGCCGATACGCAGTATTTT
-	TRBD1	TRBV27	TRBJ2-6	CASSPQGLRILSGANVLTF	TGTGCCAGCAGTCCACAGGGGTTACGTATACTATCTGGGGCCAACGTCCTGACTTTC
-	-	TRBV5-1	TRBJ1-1	CASSLDTGSTEAFF	TGCGCCAGCAGCTTAGACACAGGGAGCACTGAAGCTTTCTTT
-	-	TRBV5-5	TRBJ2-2	CASSPGTGELFF	TGTGCCAGCAGCCCGGGCACCGGGGAGCTGTTTTTT
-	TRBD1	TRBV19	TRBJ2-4	CASSILPGGAKNIQYF	TGTGCCAGCAGTATACTCCCAGGGGGCGCCAAAAACATTCAGTACTTC
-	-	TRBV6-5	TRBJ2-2	CASSYSSTDTGELFF	TGTGCCAGCAGTTACTCGAGCACAGACACCGGGGAGCTGTTTTTT
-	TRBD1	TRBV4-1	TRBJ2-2	CASSQGQGAGGELFF	TGCGCCAGCAGCCAGGGACAGGGGGCAGGCGGGGAGCTGTTTTTT
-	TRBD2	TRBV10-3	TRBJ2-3	CAISAGLAGVADTQYF	TGTGCCATCAGTGCCGGACTAGCGGGAGTGGCAGATACGCAGTATTTT